This note documents a single TCR beta chain sequence. This clone showed up just once. Its antigen has not been determined. Within one base of it there is no much larger clone, and no base qualities were kept. The data were obtained in a study of OX40 agonist ivuxolimab in advanced cancers. For the wider study: Ivuxolimab was an agonistic, fully human IgG2 monoclonal antibody directed against OX40 (CD134), a costimulatory receptor. Among the approximately 54 dose-escalation patients, around 20 had hepatocellular carcinoma, about 15 melanoma, 9 renal cell carcinoma and 9 head and neck cancer. The paper reports the monotherapy dose-escalation portion (N of about 50 patients) of the phase I ivuxolimab trial. Three dose-escalation patients achieved partial responses, one with hepatocellular carcinoma and two with cutaneous melanoma. In the dose-escalation cohort, 75% to 85% of patients were male, and the mean age was 60 years with a range of roughly 23 to 79. The purpose of peripheral TCRbeta sequencing was to test whether ivuxolimab changed TCR sequence diversity and led to clonal T-cell expansion. Prior anti-PD-1, anti-PD-L1 or anti-CTLA-4 therapy was permitted, and approximately 39% of dose-escalation patients had received checkpoint inhibitors. Intravenous ivuxolimab was administered to patients every 2 weeks at six dose levels: 0.01, 0.1, 0.3, 1.5, 3 and 10 mg/kg. Beyond this particular receptor, the publication reports: Low levels of normalized T-cell clonal expansion were also seen in some nonresponding patients. At doses from 0.1 to 3.0 mg/kg, clonal expansion was seen in both CD4+ and CD8+ blood T cells between baseline and week 6. In the 0.1-3.0 mg/kg groups, partial responders were among the patients with the lowest normalized peripheral clonal expansion, particularly in CD8+ T cells. The antigen specificity of the peripheral T cells that underwent clonal expansion was not determined. On average, CD8+ T cells showed more expanded clones than CD4+ T cells after ivuxolimab.

Genomic DNA was isolated from the sorted cells so that the TCRbeta CDR3 region could be sequenced. The immunoSEQ Assay was used for sequencing of TCRbeta CDR3 regions. Drawn from immuneACCESS, this table holds only the in-frame rearrangements with V and J called that TCRdb kept. Clones are partly lost; checked studies trace under half to an unresolved V gene and leave the rest unexplained. Here the sample has about 66,000 clones; roughly 77% occur a single time. The top ten clones comprise roughly 5.3% of the sample. The germline V gene (reference sequence) sets CDR1 to LNHDA and CDR2 to SQIVND. Trimming removed 5 bases from V and 4 bases from J; the gene matches leave 4 bases unexplained. There are 13 amino acids in the CDR3, from cysteine to phenylalanine inclusive. This entry keeps only the CDR3 DNA: 39 bases, framed from base 1. The trial excluded patients who had a history of autoimmune disease or were on systemic immunosuppression. Peripheral blood for TCR sequencing was collected from all dose cohorts at baseline, on cycle 4 day 1, and on cycle 7 day 1. The samples were taken from a phase I, first-in-human, multicenter, open-label dose-escalation trial of ivuxolimab. Adults with locally advanced or metastatic melanoma, renal cell, hepatocellular, or head and neck squamous cell carcinoma were enrolled in the trial. CD4+ and CD8+ T cells were sorted separately from peripheral blood before TCR sequencing.

The TCR originated in an adult with an advanced solid tumor such as melanoma, head and neck, liver or kidney cancer. The chain was built from TRBV19 and TRBJ1-1, with 7 central nucleotides matching TRBD1. Sample: CD4+ or CD8+ T cells sorted from blood, taken in a trial of the OX40 agonist ivuxolimab. The CDR3 amino acid sequence is: CASSPGQLTEAFF. Here is the DNA: TGTGCCAGTAGTCCGGGACAGCTCACTGAAGCTTTCTTT.